Here is one TCR beta chain with its context. This CDR3 has 17 residues. The ends lost 1 base at V and 6 bases at J; junction bases unmatched: 8. Germline V gene data show CDR1 as SNHLY and CDR2 as FYNNEI. The data were taken from a study of blood T cell repertoires in COVID-19. Clones were sequenced by immunoSEQ multiplex PCR, and TCRdb holds only the in-frame ones, with some missing. The sample contains over 60,000 clones, around 77% of which appear only once. The genes are TRBV2 and TRBJ2-1; 11 positions match TRBD1. This TCR derives from a man at least 80 years old with active or convalescent COVID-19. Sequenced input: peripheral blood. CDR3 DNA: TGTGCCAGCAGTGAAGAAGATGGACAGGGGGCGCCCAATGAGCAGTTCTTC. Protein sequence: CASSEEDGQGAPNEQFF.